Listed below are T cell receptor beta chains from one sample, sequenced in a study of tumor-infiltrating lymphocytes in localized non-small cell lung cancer. Sequencing used immunoSEQ multiplex PCR; TCRdb keeps in-frame clones, though not all of them. The data hold around 8,900 clones, with roughly 78% observed a single time. Sequencing was performed on lung tumor tissue. The source is a human donor with non-small cell lung cancer. Each CDR3 is given with its conserved first and last residue. D genes are given only for firm matches. Size values are once, few and many counts, or a class for expanded clones, and some rows have none.

v_call: TRBV4-1
j_call: TRBJ2-5
d_call: TRBD1
clone_size: -
cdr3_aa: CASSHLPTGAIETQYF
cdr3_nt: TGCGCCAGCAGCCACCTCCCGACAGGGGCAATAGAGACCCAGTACTTC

v_call: TRBV5-5
j_call: TRBJ2-2
d_call: -
clone_size: -
cdr3_aa: CASSLADLSLGHTGELFF
cdr3_nt: TGTGCCAGCAGCTTGGCGGACCTTTCCCTCGGGCACACCGGGGAGCTGTTTTTT

v_call: TRBV9
j_call: TRBJ2-7
d_call: -
clone_size: few
cdr3_aa: CASSVDNYAYEQYF
cdr3_nt: TGTGCCAGCAGCGTAGATAACTATGCCTACGAGCAGTACTTC

v_call: TRBV5-6
j_call: TRBJ1-2
d_call: -
clone_size: medium-sized
cdr3_aa: CASRREEDSPYGYTF
cdr3_nt: TGTGCCAGCAGACGCGAGGAGGATTCCCCCTATGGCTACACCTTC

v_call: TRBV13
j_call: TRBJ1-1
d_call: -
clone_size: few
cdr3_aa: CASSSDTEAFF
cdr3_nt: TGTGCCAGCAGCTCTGACACTGAAGCTTTCTTT

v_call: TRBV18
j_call: TRBJ2-5
d_call: -
clone_size: -
cdr3_aa: CASSPVGGETQYF
cdr3_nt: TGTGCCAGCTCACCAGTTGGGGGTGAGACCCAGTACTTC

v_call: TRBV6-5
j_call: TRBJ1-5
d_call: -
clone_size: -
cdr3_aa: CASCLSSNQPQHF
cdr3_nt: TGTGCCAGTTGCCTTTCTAGCAATCAGCCCCAGCATTTT

v_call: TRBV25-1
j_call: TRBJ2-5
d_call: TRBD2
clone_size: -
cdr3_aa: CASSEFELAEETQYF
cdr3_nt: TGTGCCAGCAGTGAATTCGAACTAGCGGAAGAGACCCAGTACTTC

v_call: TRBV5-1
j_call: TRBJ1-3
d_call: -
clone_size: -
cdr3_aa: CASSLDPRGGNTIYF
cdr3_nt: TGCGCCAGCAGCTTGGATCCGAGAGGTGGAAACACCATATATTTT

v_call: TRBV5-4
j_call: TRBJ1-2
d_call: TRBD1
clone_size: medium-sized
cdr3_aa: CAAGDRGPISYGYTF
cdr3_nt: TGTGCCGCCGGAGACAGGGGGCCTATTTCCTATGGCTACACCTTC

v_call: TRBV7-8
j_call: TRBJ2-5
d_call: -
clone_size: -
cdr3_aa: CASREQTQETQYF
cdr3_nt: TGTGCCAGCAGGGAGCAGACACAAGAGACCCAGTACTTC

v_call: TRBV7-9
j_call: TRBJ2-5
d_call: -
clone_size: -
cdr3_aa: CASSHSETQYF
cdr3_nt: TGTGCCAGCAGCCACTCGGAGACCCAGTACTTC

v_call: TRBV7-9
j_call: TRBJ1-1
d_call: -
clone_size: -
cdr3_aa: CASSLARLSEAFF
cdr3_nt: TGTGCCAGCAGCCTGGCCCGGCTCTCTGAAGCTTTCTTT

v_call: TRBV5-1
j_call: TRBJ1-1
d_call: -
clone_size: few
cdr3_aa: CASSLALDTPEAFF
cdr3_nt: TGCGCCAGCAGCTTGGCTCTGGACACCCCTGAAGCTTTCTTT

v_call: TRBV11-1
j_call: TRBJ2-3
d_call: TRBD1
clone_size: few
cdr3_aa: CASSRQGGTDTQYF
cdr3_nt: TGTGCCAGCAGCCGACAGGGAGGCACAGATACGCAGTATTTT

v_call: TRBV11-2
j_call: TRBJ2-1
d_call: TRBD2
clone_size: -
cdr3_aa: CASSTMGRGASDEQFF
cdr3_nt: TGTGCCAGCAGCACAATGGGGCGGGGGGCCTCGGATGAGCAGTTCTTC

v_call: TRBV7-9
j_call: TRBJ2-2
d_call: -
clone_size: -
cdr3_aa: CASSLGGGQWTGELFF
cdr3_nt: TGTGCCAGCAGCTTAGGTGGGGGGCAATGGACCGGGGAGCTGTTTTTT

v_call: TRBV6-4
j_call: TRBJ2-2
d_call: TRBD1
clone_size: -
cdr3_aa: CASSREQGAAGELFF
cdr3_nt: TGTGCCAGCAGTAGAGAACAGGGGGCTGCCGGGGAGCTGTTTTTT

v_call: TRBV5-5
j_call: TRBJ2-4
d_call: -
clone_size: -
cdr3_aa: CASSLRRVKNIQYF
cdr3_nt: TGTGCCAGCAGCTTGCGTAGGGTCAAAAACATTCAGTACTTC

v_call: TRBV6-6
j_call: TRBJ1-1
d_call: TRBD1
clone_size: -
cdr3_aa: CASNRQGTPEAFF
cdr3_nt: TGTGCCAGCAATAGACAGGGGACTCCTGAAGCTTTCTTT

v_call: TRBV7-9
j_call: TRBJ2-3
d_call: TRBD2
clone_size: -
cdr3_aa: CASSLTGGGATDTQYF
cdr3_nt: TGTGCCAGCAGCTTAACGGGGGGAGGGGCCACAGATACGCAGTATTTT

v_call: TRBV7-9
j_call: TRBJ1-5
d_call: -
clone_size: -
cdr3_aa: CASSLGGVGQPQHF
cdr3_nt: TGTGCCAGCAGCTTAGGAGGGGTTGGTCAGCCCCAGCATTTT

v_call: TRBV25-1
j_call: TRBJ1-3
d_call: -
clone_size: few
cdr3_aa: CASSDLSSGNTIYF
cdr3_nt: TGTGCCAGCAGTGACTTGAGCTCTGGAAACACCATATATTTT

v_call: TRBV9
j_call: TRBJ2-7
d_call: TRBD2
clone_size: -
cdr3_aa: CASSPSGRVYEQYF
cdr3_nt: TGTGCCAGCAGCCCTAGCGGAAGAGTCTACGAGCAGTACTTC

v_call: TRBV7-9
j_call: TRBJ2-7
d_call: TRBD2
clone_size: -
cdr3_aa: CASSLLAASYEQYF
cdr3_nt: TGTGCCAGCAGCTTACTAGCGGCCTCCTACGAGCAGTACTTC

v_call: TRBV11-3
j_call: TRBJ2-1
d_call: TRBD2
clone_size: -
cdr3_aa: CASSSRTSGGESSYNEQFF
cdr3_nt: TGTGCCAGCAGCTCCCGGACTAGCGGGGGTGAGAGCTCCTACAATGAGCAGTTCTTC

v_call: TRBV30
j_call: TRBJ1-2
d_call: TRBD1
clone_size: -
cdr3_aa: CAWRGQGPDYGYTF
cdr3_nt: TGTGCCTGGAGGGGACAGGGACCAGACTATGGCTACACCTTC